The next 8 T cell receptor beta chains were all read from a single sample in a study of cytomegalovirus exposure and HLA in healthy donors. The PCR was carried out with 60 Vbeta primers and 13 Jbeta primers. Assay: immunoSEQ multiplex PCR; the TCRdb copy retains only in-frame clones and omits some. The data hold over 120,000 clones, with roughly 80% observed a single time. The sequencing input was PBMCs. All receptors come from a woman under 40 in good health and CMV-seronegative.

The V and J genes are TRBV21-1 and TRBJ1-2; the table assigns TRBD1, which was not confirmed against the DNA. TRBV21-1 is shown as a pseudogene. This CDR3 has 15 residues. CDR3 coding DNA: TGTGCCAGCAGCAAAGGGGACAGGGCCGACTATGGCTACACCTTC. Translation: CASSKGDRADYGYTF.

CDR3 loop: CASSIGFSQSTDTQYF. DNA of the CDR3: TGTGCCAGTAGTATCGGGTTCAGCCAAAGCACAGATACGCAGTATTTT. The genes are TRBV19 and TRBJ2-3; D remains ambiguous. V was cut by 3 bases and J by 0 bases, with 13 bases left in between. The CDR3 consists of 16 residues. The germline V gene has CDR1 LNHDA and CDR2 SQIVND (reference sequence).

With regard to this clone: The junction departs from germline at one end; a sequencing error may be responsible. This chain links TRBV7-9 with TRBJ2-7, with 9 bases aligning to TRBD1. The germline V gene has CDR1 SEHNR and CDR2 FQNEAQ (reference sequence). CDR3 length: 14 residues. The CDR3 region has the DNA TGTTCCAGCAGCGTCTGGGACAGGGACTACGAGCAGTACTTC. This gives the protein CSSSVWDRDYEQYF.

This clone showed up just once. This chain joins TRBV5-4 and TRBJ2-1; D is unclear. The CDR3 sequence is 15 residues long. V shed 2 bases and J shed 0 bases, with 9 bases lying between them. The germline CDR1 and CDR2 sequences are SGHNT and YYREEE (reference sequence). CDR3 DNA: TGTGCCAGCAGCTTACCAGGAAGCTCCTACAATGAGCAGTTCTTC. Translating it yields CASSLPGSSYNEQFF.

CDR3 protein: CASRSGPYNEQFF. As DNA, the CDR3 is TGTGCCAGTAGGAGCGGGCCCTACAATGAGCAGTTCTTC. The chain is built from TRBV19 and TRBJ2-1, with D tentatively TRBD2 (6 bases). CDR3 length: 13 amino acids. The germline V gene has CDR1 LNHDA and CDR2 SQIVND (reference sequence). V was shortened by 6 bases and J by 2 bases, with 8 bases between the two germline ends.

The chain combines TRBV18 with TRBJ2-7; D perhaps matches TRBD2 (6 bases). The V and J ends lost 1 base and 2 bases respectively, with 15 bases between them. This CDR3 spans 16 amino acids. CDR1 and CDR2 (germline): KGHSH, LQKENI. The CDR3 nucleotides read TGTGCCAGCTCACCACGGGGCAGGGAGGAAACCTACGAGCAGTACTTC. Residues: CASSPRGREETYEQYF. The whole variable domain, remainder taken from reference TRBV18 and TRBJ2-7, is NAGVMQNPRHLVRRRGQEARLRCSPMKGHSHVYWYRQLPEEGLKFMVYLQKENIIDESGMPKERFSAEFPKEGPSILRIQQVVRGDSAAYFCASSPRGREETYEQYFGPGTRLTVT.

CDR3 nucleotides: TGTGCCAGCAGAGATAGCGGGAGTAAGGGGGAGACCCAGTACTTC. Its translation is CASRDSGSKGETQYF. The chain carries TRBV5-5 and TRBJ2-5; TRBD2 aligns across 9 bases. V lost 5 bases to trimming and J lost 5 bases; unmatched junction nucleotides: 10. CDR1 SGHKS and CDR2 YYEKEE come from the germline V gene (reference sequence). This CDR3 spans 15 amino acids.

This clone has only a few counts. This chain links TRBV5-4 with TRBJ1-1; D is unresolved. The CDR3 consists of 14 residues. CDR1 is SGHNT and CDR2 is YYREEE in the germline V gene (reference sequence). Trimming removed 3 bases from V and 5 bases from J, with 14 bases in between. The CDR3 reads CASSWDKGGTEAFF. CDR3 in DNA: TGTGCCAGCAGCTGGGATAAGGGCGGGACTGAAGCTTTCTTT.